The entry that follows covers one T cell receptor beta chain sequence. The antigen remains unidentified. These data originate in a study of T cell clones after liver transplantation. Study details: Liver transplant recipients had immunosuppression withdrawal attempted within 2 years. As an antigen-independent comparator, third-party-reactive TCRbeta sequences came from pre-transplant mixed lymphocyte reactions.

Using immunoSEQ multiplex PCR, the repertoire was profiled, and TCRdb retains in-frame clones only, with some absent. The sample lists about 85,000 clones, roughly 80% occurring once. Broader study findings: Compared with third party-reactive sequences, donor-reactive ones declined more, independent of withdrawal success.

The germline V and J ends were trimmed by 0 bases and 3 bases, with 11 bases remaining between them. The CDR3 contains 14 residues. CDR1 GTSNPN and CDR2 SVGIG come from the germline V gene (reference sequence). Sorting of unstimulated PBMCs yielded separate CD3+CD4+ and CD3+CD8+ fractions. This chain connects TRBV30 to TRBJ1-2, with D uncertain. The starting material was CD4+ T cells from blood, obtained about 46 months after liver transplant. This TCR was sampled from a human patient who received a liver transplant. Some T cells may have originated in the graft donor. CDR3 DNA sequence: TGTGCCTGGAGTGTAGCCGGGCATGACTATGGCTACACCTTC. Residues: CAWSVAGHDYGYTF.